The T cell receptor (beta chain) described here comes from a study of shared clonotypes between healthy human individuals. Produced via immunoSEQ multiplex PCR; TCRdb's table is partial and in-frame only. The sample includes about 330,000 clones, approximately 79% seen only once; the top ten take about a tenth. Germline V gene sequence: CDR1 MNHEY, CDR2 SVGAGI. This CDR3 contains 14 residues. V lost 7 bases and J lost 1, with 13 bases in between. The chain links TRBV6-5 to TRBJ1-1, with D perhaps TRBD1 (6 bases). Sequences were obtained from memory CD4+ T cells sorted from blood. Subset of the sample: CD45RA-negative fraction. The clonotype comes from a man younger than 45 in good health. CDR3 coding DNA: TGTGCCAGCACCGAGGGGGTGGGGAACACTGAAGCTTTCTTT. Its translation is CASTEGVGNTEAFF.